This TCR beta chain was found in a study of beta chain features in type 1 diabetes. For the study at large: All samples together contributed 107,917,701 sorted cells for examination.

Deletions cut 3 bases from V and 4 bases from J, with 10 bases between. The CDR3 is 13 amino acids. Germline CDR1 and CDR2: SGHNT and YYREEE (reference sequence). Study outcomes and limitations: The study found moderately but significantly shorter TCRB CDR3s in all four CD4+ subsets of Type 1 diabetes patients. The naive, central memory and Treg TCRB repertoires showed an apparent similarity that was greater among patients than among healthy donors. Any HLA effect on TCRB rearrangement was left unresolved by small sub-analyses.

The sample holds a few counts of this clone. As yet, its antigen is unknown. All of the isolated RNA was reverse transcribed, so expressed TCRB transcripts were sequenced. Assay: immunoSEQ multiplex PCR; the TCRdb copy retains only in-frame clones and omits some. In the table there are under 300,000 clones, 8% of which are singletons. The clonotype comes from a woman aged 18-29 years in good health. Sequenced: central memory CD4+ T cells from blood. The chain recombines TRBV5-4 with TRBJ1-1, with unresolved D. The DNA of the CDR3 is TGTGCCAGCAGCTCTAGGCTGGGCACTGAAGCTTTCTTT. Amino acid sequence: CASSSRLGTEAFF.